This T cell receptor beta chain is from a study of blood T cell repertoires in COVID-19. Participant reports of clinical history set cohort assignment. Here immunoSEQ multiplex PCR was the method, and the copy in TCRdb shows in-frame clones only, minus some. The top ten hold roughly 8.8% of the sample, which has almost 200,000 clones, roughly 90% seen once. The CDR3 consists of 14 residues. V dropped 4 bases and J dropped 10 bases, with 20 bases sitting between them. The germline CDR1 and CDR2 sequences are SGDLS and YYNGEE. The sequence derives from a woman between 18 and 29 years old who had recovered from COVID-19. The chain is built from TRBV9 and TRBJ1-1, with unresolved D. The sequencing sample was made of PBMCs or T cells enriched from blood (not recorded which). CDR3 protein: CASSSFGGSSGAFF. The CDR3 DNA sequence: TGTGCCAGCAGCTCCTTCGGCGGGAGCAGTGGAGCTTTCTTT.